The entry below gives a single T cell receptor beta chain sequence along with its context. This sample was included in a study of blood T cell repertoires in COVID-19. Produced via immunoSEQ multiplex PCR; TCRdb's table is partial and in-frame only. The sample lists fewer than 450,000 clones, roughly 90% occurring once. Looked up from germline, CDR1 is SEHNR and CDR2 is FQNEAQ (reference sequence). Between the trimmed V and J ends, which lost 4 bases and 8 bases, there was a span of 14 bases. The CDR3 extends over 13 amino acids. Participants came from 20 to 25 US areas, aged roughly 18 to 95 years. Participants' own reports of clinical history determined their cohort assignment.

Sequenced: PBMCs or T cells enriched from blood (not recorded which). This clonotype was obtained from a woman aged 30 to 39 who had recovered from COVID-19. The chain carries TRBV7-9 and TRBJ1-2, with D possibly matching TRBD1 (6 bases). This chain's CDR3 is CASSSQGRGGYTF. In DNA form, the CDR3 reads TGTGCCAGCAGCTCCCAGGGGAGAGGCGGCTACACCTTC.